The clone carrying this TCR beta chain was counted once. The antigen is not known. This sample was included in a study of OX40 agonist ivuxolimab in advanced cancers. At the level of the study: Ivuxolimab, an antibody acting as an agonist of OX40 (CD134), was used to treat patients. A male proportion of around 86% was recorded, with mean age 60 years and range roughly 23 to 79. Antecedent anti-PD-1, anti-PD-L1 or anti-CTLA-4 therapy was permissible, with under 50% having received some.

General study points: Several nonresponders also turned out to have low normalized T-cell clonal expansion.

Clones were sequenced by immunoSEQ multiplex PCR, and TCRdb holds only the in-frame ones, with some missing. The table records approximately 45,000 clones, roughly 90% of them present only once. The CDR3 contains 13 residues. Trimming pared 5 bases from V and 4 bases from J, leaving 9 bases between. Germline lookup yields CDR1 SNHLY and CDR2 FYNNEI. The rearrangement uses TRBV2 and TRBJ1-5; D may be TRBD1 (5 bases). Sequences were derived from CD4+ or CD8+ T cells sorted from blood, sampled in a trial of the OX40 agonist ivuxolimab. The TCR comes from an adult with an advanced solid tumor such as melanoma, head and neck, liver or kidney cancer. The CDR3 DNA follows: TGTGCCAGCAGTCGACAGAGTAATCAGCCCCAGCATTTT. Its translation: CASSRQSNQPQHF.